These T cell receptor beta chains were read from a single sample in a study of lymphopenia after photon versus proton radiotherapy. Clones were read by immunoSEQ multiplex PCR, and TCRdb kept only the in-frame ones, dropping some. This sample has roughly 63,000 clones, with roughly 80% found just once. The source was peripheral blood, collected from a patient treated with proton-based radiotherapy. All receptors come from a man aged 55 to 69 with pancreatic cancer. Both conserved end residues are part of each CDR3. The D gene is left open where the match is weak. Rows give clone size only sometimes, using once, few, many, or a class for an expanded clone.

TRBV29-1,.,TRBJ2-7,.,CSVEDRYPGSPSYEQYF,TGCAGCGTTGAAGATCGTTATCCGGGTTCCCCCTCCTACGAGCAGTACTTC
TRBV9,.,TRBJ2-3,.,CASSVAPSAADTQYF,TGTGCCAGCAGCGTAGCTCCTAGCGCGGCAGATACGCAGTATTTT
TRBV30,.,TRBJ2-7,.,CAWSVIGSTNEQYF,TGTGCCTGGAGTGTCATCGGGAGTACCAACGAGCAGTACTTC
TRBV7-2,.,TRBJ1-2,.,CASSSSAADNYGYTF,TGTGCCAGCAGCTCCTCGGCGGCAGACAACTATGGCTACACCTTC
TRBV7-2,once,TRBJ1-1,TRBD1,CASSLHRTGGGEAFF,TGTGCCAGCAGCCTACACCGGACAGGGGGGGGTGAAGCTTTCTTT
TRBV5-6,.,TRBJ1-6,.,CASSLDGTGDYSPLHF,TGTGCCAGCAGCTTGGACGGGACCGGAGACTATTCACCCCTCCACTTT
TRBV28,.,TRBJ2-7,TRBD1,CASSPRTGEEQYF,TGTGCCAGCAGCCCAAGGACAGGGGAGGAGCAGTACTTC
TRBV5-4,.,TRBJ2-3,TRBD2,CASSSFGVLAGEDTQYF,TGTGCCAGCAGCTCATTCGGTGTGTTAGCGGGAGAAGATACGCAGTATTTT
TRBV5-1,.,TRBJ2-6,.,CASSLVGVALPGANVLTF,TGCGCCAGCAGCTTGGTAGGGGTAGCCTTGCCTGGGGCCAACGTCCTGACTTTC
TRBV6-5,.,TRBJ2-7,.,CASRKPAQREQYF,TGTGCCAGCAGAAAACCCGCCCAGCGAGAGCAGTACTTC
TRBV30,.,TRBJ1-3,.,CAWAVGRDSGNTIYF,TGTGCCTGGGCAGTGGGGCGGGACTCTGGAAACACCATATATTTT
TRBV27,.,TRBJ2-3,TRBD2,CASSPGAGRGTDTQYF,TGTGCCAGCAGTCCCGGAGCGGGAAGAGGCACAGATACGCAGTATTTT
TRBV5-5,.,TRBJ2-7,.,CASSPAGVPSYEQYF,TGTGCCAGCAGCCCGGCCGGCGTACCCTCCTACGAGCAGTACTTC
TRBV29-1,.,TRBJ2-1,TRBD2,CSVISLGRTSDNEQFF,TGCAGCGTTATCAGCTTGGGCAGGACTAGCGACAATGAGCAGTTCTTC
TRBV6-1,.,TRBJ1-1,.,CASSFGLRLNTEAFF,TGTGCCAGCAGTTTTGGGTTACGCCTGAACACTGAAGCTTTCTTT
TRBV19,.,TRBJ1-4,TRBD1,CASSIRTGFNEKLFF,TGTGCCAGTAGTATCCGGACAGGGTTTAATGAAAAACTGTTTTTT
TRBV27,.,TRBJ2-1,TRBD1,CASTKTGPSYNEQFF,TGTGCCAGCACCAAGACAGGGCCCTCCTACAATGAGCAGTTCTTC
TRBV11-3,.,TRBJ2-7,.,CASSGRGYEQYF,TGTGCCAGCAGCGGCAGGGGTTACGAGCAGTACTTC
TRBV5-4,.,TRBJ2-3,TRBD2,CASSLGGLAGAYTQYF,TGTGCCAGCAGCTTGGGAGGCCTAGCGGGAGCGTATACGCAGTATTTT
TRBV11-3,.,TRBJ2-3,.,CASSLNTDTQYF,TGTGCCAGCAGCCTTAACACAGATACGCAGTATTTT